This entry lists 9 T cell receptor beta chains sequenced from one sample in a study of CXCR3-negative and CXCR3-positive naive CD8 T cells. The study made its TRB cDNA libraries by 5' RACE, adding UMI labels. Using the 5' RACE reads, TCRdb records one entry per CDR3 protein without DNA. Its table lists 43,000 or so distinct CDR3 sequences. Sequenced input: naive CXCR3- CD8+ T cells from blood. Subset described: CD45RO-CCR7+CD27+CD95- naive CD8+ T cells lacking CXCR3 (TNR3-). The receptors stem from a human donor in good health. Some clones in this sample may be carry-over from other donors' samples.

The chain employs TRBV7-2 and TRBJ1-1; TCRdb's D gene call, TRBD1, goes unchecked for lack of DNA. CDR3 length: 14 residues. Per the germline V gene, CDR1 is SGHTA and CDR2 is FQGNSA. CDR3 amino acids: CASSPDRVLSEAFF.

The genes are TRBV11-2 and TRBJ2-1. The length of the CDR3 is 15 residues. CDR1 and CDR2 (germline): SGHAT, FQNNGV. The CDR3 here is CASSLDLASLNEQFF. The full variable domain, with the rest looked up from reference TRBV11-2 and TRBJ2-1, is EAGVAQSPRYKIIEKRQSVAFWCNPISGHATLYWYQQILGQGPKLLIQFQNNGVVDDSQLPKDRFSAERLKGVDSTLKIQPAKLEDSAVYLCASSLDLASLNEQFFGPGTRLTVL.

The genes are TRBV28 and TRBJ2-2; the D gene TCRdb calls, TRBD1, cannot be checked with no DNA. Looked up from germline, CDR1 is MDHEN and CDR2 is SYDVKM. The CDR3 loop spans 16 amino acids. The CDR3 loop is CASSAPGQGKPGELFF.

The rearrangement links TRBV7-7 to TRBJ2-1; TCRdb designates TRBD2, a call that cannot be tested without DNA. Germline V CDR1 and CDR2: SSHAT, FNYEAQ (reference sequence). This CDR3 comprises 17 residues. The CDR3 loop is CASSPQVSGGAYNEQFF.

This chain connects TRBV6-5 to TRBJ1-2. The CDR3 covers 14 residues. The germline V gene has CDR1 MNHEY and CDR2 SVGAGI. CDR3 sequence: CASSYADGTYGYTF.

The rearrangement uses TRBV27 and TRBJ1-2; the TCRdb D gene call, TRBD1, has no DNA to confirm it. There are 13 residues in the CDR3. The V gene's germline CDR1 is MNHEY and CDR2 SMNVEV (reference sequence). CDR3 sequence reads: CASSLGAGVGYTF.

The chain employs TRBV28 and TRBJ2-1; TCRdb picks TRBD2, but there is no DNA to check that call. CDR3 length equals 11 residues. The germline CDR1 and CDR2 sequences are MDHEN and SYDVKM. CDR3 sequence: CASDRLDEQFF.

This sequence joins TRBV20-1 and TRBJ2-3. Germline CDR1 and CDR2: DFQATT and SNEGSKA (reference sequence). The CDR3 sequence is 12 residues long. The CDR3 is CSAKGYTDTQYF.

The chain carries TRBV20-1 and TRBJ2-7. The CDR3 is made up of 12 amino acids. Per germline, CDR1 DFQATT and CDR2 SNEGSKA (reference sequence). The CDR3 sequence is CSANGLSYEQYF.